The rows below give T cell receptor beta chains drawn from one sample of a study of blood T cell repertoires in COVID-19. Profiled with immunoSEQ multiplex PCR; TCRdb holds only in-frame clones, not every one. The sample includes approximately 260,000 clones, about 80% seen only once; the top ten take around 3.6%. Sequenced material: PBMCs or T cells enriched from blood (not recorded which). These receptors were obtained from a man aged 50 or older who had recovered from COVID-19. Each CDR3 is given with its conserved first and last residue. A D gene is named only where the DNA matches it firmly. Some rows have no size entry. The others give once, few or many, or a class for an expanded clone.

J gene: TRBJ2-1; clone size: NA; D gene: NA; V gene: TRBV6-1; CDR3 protein: CASSEALEAYNEQFF; CDR3 DNA: TGTGCCAGCAGTGAAGCGCTCGAGGCGTACAATGAGCAGTTCTTC
J gene: TRBJ2-3; clone size: NA; D gene: TRBD2; V gene: TRBV24-1; CDR3 protein: CATSDTGGADTQYF; CDR3 DNA: TGTGCCACCAGTGACACCGGGGGGGCAGATACGCAGTATTTT
J gene: TRBJ2-5; clone size: NA; D gene: NA; V gene: TRBV7-7; CDR3 protein: CASSLAAGWQETQYF; CDR3 DNA: TGTGCTAGCAGCTTAGCCGCGGGCTGGCAAGAGACCCAGTACTTC
J gene: TRBJ2-6; clone size: NA; D gene: NA; V gene: TRBV4-2; CDR3 protein: CASSQDGRAGANVLTF; CDR3 DNA: TGTGCCAGCAGCCAAGACGGTCGTGCTGGGGCCAACGTCCTGACTTTC
J gene: TRBJ1-1; clone size: NA; D gene: TRBD1; V gene: TRBV7-2; CDR3 protein: CASKIGQDNTEAFF; CDR3 DNA: TGTGCCAGCAAGATCGGACAGGACAACACTGAAGCTTTCTTT
J gene: TRBJ1-1; clone size: NA; D gene: NA; V gene: TRBV19; CDR3 protein: CASSGQHMNTEAFF; CDR3 DNA: TGTGCCAGTAGTGGACAGCACATGAACACTGAAGCTTTCTTT
J gene: TRBJ2-3; clone size: few; D gene: TRBD2; V gene: TRBV25-1; CDR3 protein: CASGLLAGGPGDTQYF; CDR3 DNA: TGTGCCAGCGGACTACTAGCGGGAGGGCCAGGGGATACGCAGTATTTT
J gene: TRBJ2-2; clone size: NA; D gene: TRBD1; V gene: TRBV19; CDR3 protein: CASSTTGGVANTGELFF; CDR3 DNA: TGTGCCAGTAGTACGACAGGGGGGGTGGCGAACACCGGGGAGCTGTTTTTT
J gene: TRBJ2-1; clone size: NA; D gene: TRBD2; V gene: TRBV10-3; CDR3 protein: CAISEQSGLANEQFF; CDR3 DNA: TGTGCCATCAGTGAACAATCGGGACTAGCCAATGAGCAGTTCTTC
J gene: TRBJ2-7; clone size: NA; D gene: NA; V gene: TRBV21-1; CDR3 protein: CASSNGRGHEQYF; CDR3 DNA: TGTGCCAGCAGCAATGGTAGGGGGCACGAGCAGTACTTC
J gene: TRBJ2-5; clone size: NA; D gene: TRBD2; V gene: TRBV6-5; CDR3 protein: CASKGRGLETQYF; CDR3 DNA: TGTGCCAGCAAGGGGCGGGGGTTGGAGACCCAGTACTTC
J gene: TRBJ2-5; clone size: NA; D gene: NA; V gene: TRBV18; CDR3 protein: CASSPGGRETQYF; CDR3 DNA: TGTGCCAGCTCACCGGGGGGACGAGAGACCCAGTACTTC
J gene: TRBJ2-7; clone size: NA; D gene: TRBD1; V gene: TRBV5-1; CDR3 protein: CASSLQGAHYEQYF; CDR3 DNA: TGCGCCAGCAGCTTACAGGGGGCGCACTACGAGCAGTACTTC
J gene: TRBJ1-4; clone size: NA; D gene: NA; V gene: TRBV6-4; CDR3 protein: CVSLSGKSEKLFF; CDR3 DNA: TGTGTCAGTCTATCAGGGAAGAGTGAAAAACTGTTTTTT
J gene: TRBJ2-7; clone size: NA; D gene: TRBD2; V gene: TRBV4-1; CDR3 protein: CASSRTSGSRYEQYF; CDR3 DNA: TGCGCCAGCAGTCGGACTAGCGGGAGTAGATACGAGCAGTACTTC
J gene: TRBJ2-1; clone size: NA; D gene: TRBD2; V gene: TRBV10-1; CDR3 protein: CASSEFAGAYNEQFF; CDR3 DNA: TGCGCCAGCAGTGAATTCGCGGGAGCCTACAATGAGCAGTTCTTC
J gene: TRBJ2-5; clone size: NA; D gene: TRBD1; V gene: TRBV5-6; CDR3 protein: CASSTEGWGQGQETQYF; CDR3 DNA: TGTGCCAGCAGCACGGAGGGTTGGGGACAGGGACAAGAGACCCAGTACTTC
J gene: TRBJ2-1; clone size: NA; D gene: TRBD2; V gene: TRBV7-2; CDR3 protein: CASSLTLAGPYNEQFF; CDR3 DNA: TGTGCCAGCAGCCTCACCCTAGCGGGCCCTTACAATGAGCAGTTCTTC
J gene: TRBJ2-5; clone size: NA; D gene: NA; V gene: TRBV19; CDR3 protein: CASSGSGVYQETQYF; CDR3 DNA: TGTGCCAGTAGTGGGTCAGGGGTGTACCAAGAGACCCAGTACTTC
J gene: TRBJ2-5; clone size: few; D gene: TRBD1; V gene: TRBV3-1/TRBV3-2; CDR3 protein: CASSQGDPGTEETQYF; CDR3 DNA: TGTGCCAGCAGCCAAGGGGACCCCGGGACAGAAGAGACCCAGTACTTC
J gene: TRBJ2-2; clone size: NA; D gene: NA; V gene: TRBV7-3; CDR3 protein: CASSLQGLGTGELFF; CDR3 DNA: TGTGCCAGCAGCTTACAAGGACTGGGCACCGGGGAGCTGTTTTTT
J gene: TRBJ1-2; clone size: NA; D gene: NA; V gene: TRBV9; CDR3 protein: CASSVEGVYGYTF; CDR3 DNA: TGTGCCAGCAGCGTAGAGGGGGTCTATGGCTACACCTTC
J gene: TRBJ1-5; clone size: NA; D gene: NA; V gene: TRBV2; CDR3 protein: CASSGRRQGPRPQHF; CDR3 DNA: TGTGCCAGCAGCGGCCGCCGCCAGGGCCCTCGGCCCCAGCATTTT
J gene: TRBJ2-1; clone size: NA; D gene: TRBD2; V gene: TRBV7-6; CDR3 protein: CASSSLESGGYEQFF; CDR3 DNA: TGTGCCAGCAGCTCCCTCGAAAGCGGGGGCTATGAGCAGTTCTTC
J gene: TRBJ2-3; clone size: NA; D gene: TRBD1; V gene: TRBV28; CDR3 protein: CASSSYPGTGAADTQYF; CDR3 DNA: TGTGCCAGCAGTTCTTACCCTGGGACAGGGGCGGCGGATACGCAGTATTTT
J gene: TRBJ2-7; clone size: NA; D gene: NA; V gene: TRBV29-1; CDR3 protein: CSVLQGSYEQYF; CDR3 DNA: TGCAGCGTCCTACAGGGTTCCTACGAGCAGTACTTC
J gene: TRBJ2-4; clone size: NA; D gene: NA; V gene: TRBV7-3; CDR3 protein: CASSYTWSGKNIQYF; CDR3 DNA: TGTGCCAGCAGCTATACTTGGAGTGGCAAAAACATTCAGTACTTC
J gene: TRBJ1-2; clone size: NA; D gene: TRBD1; V gene: TRBV5-4; CDR3 protein: CASSPRTGRLANYGYTF; CDR3 DNA: TGTGCCAGCAGCCCTCGGACAGGGAGGTTAGCTAACTATGGCTACACCTTC
J gene: TRBJ1-5; clone size: NA; D gene: NA; V gene: TRBV4-1; CDR3 protein: CASSQGTDGQPQHF; CDR3 DNA: TGCGCCAGCAGCCAAGGGACAGATGGTCAGCCCCAGCATTTT
J gene: TRBJ1-1; clone size: NA; D gene: NA; V gene: TRBV5-1; CDR3 protein: CASSFVANTEAFF; CDR3 DNA: TGCGCCAGCAGCTTTGTAGCAAACACTGAAGCTTTCTTT
J gene: TRBJ1-2; clone size: NA; D gene: TRBD1; V gene: TRBV11-2; CDR3 protein: CASSEDRGYGYTF; CDR3 DNA: TGTGCCAGCAGCGAAGACAGGGGCTATGGCTACACCTTC
J gene: TRBJ1-6; clone size: NA; D gene: NA; V gene: TRBV19; CDR3 protein: CASSQVVHVALHF; CDR3 DNA: TGTGCCAGTTCCCAGGTCGTCCACGTGGCCCTCCACTTT
J gene: TRBJ1-2; clone size: once; D gene: TRBD1; V gene: TRBV5-4; CDR3 protein: CASSYPEGAGYGYTF; CDR3 DNA: TGTGCCAGCAGCTACCCGGAGGGGGCGGGCTATGGCTACACCTTC
J gene: TRBJ2-5; clone size: NA; D gene: TRBD2; V gene: TRBV14; CDR3 protein: CASSQVLAGDEETQYF; CDR3 DNA: TGTGCCAGCAGCCAAGTGTTAGCGGGGGACGAAGAGACCCAGTACTTC
J gene: TRBJ2-2; clone size: NA; D gene: NA; V gene: TRBV7-6; CDR3 protein: CASSLLSGRTGELFF; CDR3 DNA: TGTGCCAGCAGCTTATTATCGGGTCGAACCGGGGAGCTGTTTTTT
J gene: TRBJ1-2; clone size: NA; D gene: NA; V gene: TRBV20-1; CDR3 protein: CSASDGYTF; CDR3 DNA: TGCAGTGCCAGCGATGGCTACACCTTC
J gene: TRBJ2-5; clone size: NA; D gene: TRBD2; V gene: TRBV7-9; CDR3 protein: CASSLNVREGTQYF; CDR3 DNA: TGTGCCAGCAGCTTAAACGTCAGGGAGGGGACCCAGTACTTC
J gene: TRBJ2-7; clone size: NA; D gene: TRBD2; V gene: TRBV5-4; CDR3 protein: CASNRRVLAGYEQYF; CDR3 DNA: TGTGCCAGCAACCGGCGGGTGCTAGCGGGCTACGAGCAGTACTTC
J gene: TRBJ1-5; clone size: NA; D gene: NA; V gene: TRBV4-1; CDR3 protein: CASSQASTDNQPQHF; CDR3 DNA: TGCGCCAGCAGCCAAGCATCAACAGACAATCAGCCCCAGCATTTT
J gene: TRBJ2-1; clone size: NA; D gene: TRBD2; V gene: TRBV7-8; CDR3 protein: CASSPPGLAVNEQFF; CDR3 DNA: TGTGCCAGCAGCCCACCGGGACTAGCGGTGAATGAGCAGTTCTTC
J gene: TRBJ2-4; clone size: once; D gene: TRBD1; V gene: TRBV28; CDR3 protein: CASSPLRTGNIGAKNIQYF; CDR3 DNA: TGTGCCAGCAGTCCTCTGAGGACAGGGAATATAGGCGCCAAAAACATTCAGTACTTC
J gene: TRBJ1-2; clone size: few; D gene: TRBD1; V gene: TRBV5-1; CDR3 protein: CASSLSGTGHQDGYTF; CDR3 DNA: TGCGCCAGCAGCTTGAGCGGGACAGGGCACCAGGATGGCTACACCTTC
J gene: TRBJ2-3; clone size: NA; D gene: NA; V gene: TRBV3-1/TRBV3-2; CDR3 protein: CASSQVGGSGAADTQYF; CDR3 DNA: TGTGCCAGCAGCCAAGTGGGTGGGTCGGGAGCGGCAGATACGCAGTATTTT
J gene: TRBJ2-7; clone size: few; D gene: NA; V gene: TRBV28; CDR3 protein: CASSFGVYEQYF; CDR3 DNA: TGTGCCAGCAGTTTCGGTGTCTACGAGCAGTACTTC
J gene: TRBJ2-7; clone size: NA; D gene: TRBD2; V gene: TRBV29-1; CDR3 protein: CSAGLAGGPNEQYF; CDR3 DNA: TGCAGCGCCGGACTAGCGGGAGGGCCCAACGAGCAGTACTTC
J gene: TRBJ2-3; clone size: NA; D gene: NA; V gene: TRBV27; CDR3 protein: CASQGGLMEYF; CDR3 DNA: TGTGCCAGCCAAGGTGGGCTCATGGAGTATTTT
J gene: TRBJ2-3; clone size: once; D gene: TRBD2; V gene: TRBV10-3; CDR3 protein: CAISESAAGGAGSTDTQYF; CDR3 DNA: TGTGCCATCAGTGAGTCTGCGGCGGGAGGGGCAGGGAGCACAGATACGCAGTATTTT
J gene: TRBJ1-2; clone size: NA; D gene: TRBD1; V gene: TRBV27; CDR3 protein: CASSFDRGVGYTF; CDR3 DNA: TGTGCCAGCAGCTTCGACAGGGGGGTCGGCTACACCTTC